Shown below are 2 T cell receptor beta chains from a single sample sequenced in a study of OX40 agonist ivuxolimab in advanced cancers. Produced via immunoSEQ multiplex PCR; TCRdb's table is partial and in-frame only. Of fewer than 90,000 clones listed, 85% were seen once; the top ten hold about 3%. Source: CD4+ or CD8+ T cells sorted from blood, taken in a trial of the OX40 agonist ivuxolimab. Receptor source: an adult with an advanced solid tumor such as melanoma, head and neck, liver or kidney cancer.

The V gene is TRBV30, the J gene TRBJ1-2, with a tentative D call TRBD1 (5 bases). Germline lookup yields CDR1 GTSNPN and CDR2 SVGIG (reference sequence). V dropped 4 bases and J dropped 4 bases, with 13 bases sitting between them. CDR3 length: 13 residues. The CDR3, as DNA: TGTGCCTGGAAGCCGGGGACCGCCTATGGCTACACCTTC. This codes for CAWKPGTAYGYTF.

This clone was seen a single time. In DNA form, the CDR3 reads TGTGCCAGCAGTTACGAGGGTTCTGGAAACACCATATATTTT. As protein: CASSYEGSGNTIYF. V usage is TRBV6-6 and J usage is TRBJ1-3; no definite D call. CDR1 is MNHNY and CDR2 is SVGAGI in the germline V gene (reference sequence). The V end was cut by 2 bases, the J end by 1 base, with 6 bases between. The CDR3 extends over 14 amino acids.